What follows are 15 T cell receptor beta chains derived from one specimen sequenced in a study of blood T cell repertoires in COVID-19. TCRdb's copy holds only in-frame clones and misses some; the assay was immunoSEQ multiplex PCR. The sample contains over 90,000 clones, about 88% of which appear only once. Sequenced input: peripheral blood. Receptor source: a human donor in a cohort sampled during active COVID-19.

The chain recombines TRBV9 with TRBJ1-3; 11 bases match TRBD1. There are 17 residues in the CDR3. The V and J ends lost 2 bases and 0 bases, in that order; junction bases with no gene match: 4. Per germline, CDR1 SGDLS and CDR2 YYNGEE. The CDR3 sequence: CASSVGTGGNSGNTIYF. CDR3 DNA sequence: TGTGCCAGCAGCGTGGGGACAGGGGGAAACTCTGGAAACACCATATATTTT.

The chain links TRBV10-3 to TRBJ1-5; 10 positions agree with TRBD1. This CDR3 has 18 amino acids. CDR1 and CDR2 (germline): ENHRY, SYGVKD. The junction had 11 bases not matched to a gene; V was cut back by 6 bases and J by 0 bases. DNA for the CDR3: TGTGCCATCAGGGCACCCGGGACAGGGGTCAATAGCAATCAGCCCCAGCATTTT. Its protein product is CAIRAPGTGVNSNQPQHF.

The chain is built from TRBV6-5 and TRBJ2-1; D is unresolved. This CDR3 spans 14 amino acids. V dropped 2 bases and J dropped 7 bases, with 12 bases sitting between them. From germline, CDR1 is MNHEY and CDR2 SVGAGI. CDR3 nucleotides: TGTGCCAGCAGTTACCTGGATTCTAGGAATGAGCAGTTCTTC. Translating gives CASSYLDSRNEQFF.

This chain links TRBV28 with TRBJ1-5; 8 bases map to TRBD1. The CDR3 has 14 residues. V was clipped by 3 bases and J by 6 bases; unmatched bases: 4. Germline V gene lookup returns CDR1 MDHEN and CDR2 SYDVKM. The CDR3 spells CASSFQGASQPQHF. The DNA of the CDR3 is TGTGCCAGCAGTTTTCAGGGGGCTAGTCAGCCCCAGCATTTT.

The rearrangement links TRBV5-1 to TRBJ2-7; TRBD2 agrees at 12 bases. CDR1 is SGHRS and CDR2 is YFSETQ in the germline V gene. The CDR3 contains 18 residues. V gave up 0 bases and J gave up 4 bases; unmatched junction bases: 11. CDR3 DNA sequence: TGCGCCAGCAGCTTGGTTCGTACAGGACTAGCGGGGACGTACGAGCAGTACTTC. The encoded protein is CASSLVRTGLAGTYEQYF.

V is TRBV5-5 and J is TRBJ2-3; a possible D gene is TRBD2 (7 bases). CDR3 length: 17 amino acids. V was cut by 0 bases and J by 4 bases, with 18 bases left in between. The V gene's germline CDR1 is SGHKS and CDR2 YYEKEE (reference sequence). CDR3 amino acids: CASSLVFGGPVSDTQYF. The DNA for the CDR3 is TGTGCCAGCAGCTTGGTTTTCGGGGGGCCGGTGTCAGATACGCAGTATTTT.

The chain uses TRBV5-5 and TRBJ1-1, with TRBD1 matching 7 bases. Germline V gives CDR1 SGHKS, CDR2 YYEKEE (reference sequence). The ends lost 1 base at V and 5 bases at J; junction bases unmatched: 8. The CDR3 is 15 amino acids. The CDR3 sequence is CASSLIDRAATEAFF. The CDR3 nucleotides read TGTGCCAGCAGCTTGATTGACAGGGCGGCTACTGAAGCTTTCTTT.

The chain employs TRBV10-3 and TRBJ2-3, with a weak D call TRBD2 (6 bases). The germline V gene encodes CDR1 ENHRY and CDR2 SYGVKD. The CDR3 contains 12 residues. The V end lost 6 bases, the J end lost 6 bases, and 10 bases lay between the germline ends. This CDR3 reads CAISAAGDTQYF. For the CDR3, the DNA is TGTGCCATCAGCGCGGCGGGGGATACGCAGTATTTT.

V usage is TRBV28 and J usage is TRBJ2-1; no definite D call. The V end lost 6 bases, the J end lost 4 bases, and 7 bases lay between the germline ends. From germline, CDR1 is MDHEN and CDR2 SYDVKM. The CDR3 is 12 residues long. CDR3 residues: CASSTEYNEQFF. The CDR3 nucleotides read TGTGCCAGCAGCACGGAGTACAATGAGCAGTTCTTC.

V usage is TRBV29-1 and J usage is TRBJ1-5; no definite D call. This CDR3 spans 13 amino acids. Germline CDR1 is SQVTM and CDR2 is ANQGSEA. The ends were cut back, 6 bases at V and 8 bases at J, with 17 bases in the middle. The CDR3 here is CSVLVGAGEPQHF. In DNA form, the CDR3 reads TGCAGCGTCCTTGTGGGCGCCGGGGAGCCCCAGCATTTT.

The chain links TRBV27 to TRBJ1-1, with unresolved D. Germline CDR1 MNHEY, CDR2 SMNVEV (reference sequence). The V end was cut by 5 bases, the J end by 1 base, with 11 bases between. This CDR3 spans 14 amino acids. The CDR3 DNA sequence: TGTGCCAGCAGTCCACGTGAGGAGAACACTGAAGCTTTCTTT. As protein: CASSPREENTEAFF.

The sample holds one count of this clone. This chain links TRBV29-1 with TRBJ2-2; a weak D match, TRBD2 (7 bases). This CDR3 spans 13 amino acids. Germline V CDR1 and CDR2: SQVTM, ANQGSEA. Trimming stripped 5 bases from V and 6 bases from J, with 13 bases between. The CDR3 DNA sequence: TGCAGCGTTTCCTCGGGGGGCGCCGGGGAGCTGTTTTTT. Encoded protein: CSVSSGGAGELFF.

The chain couples TRBV7-3 to TRBJ2-1, with D possibly matching TRBD2 (5 bases). Trimming pared 2 bases from V and 0 bases from J, leaving 8 bases between. The CDR3 sequence is 15 residues long. Germline assignment: CDR1 SGHTA and CDR2 FQGTGA. CDR3 DNA: TGTGCCAGCAGCTTACCGGGGAGCTCCTACAATGAGCAGTTCTTC. Translating gives CASSLPGSSYNEQFF. Full variable domain (remainder filled in from reference TRBV7-3 and TRBJ2-1): GAGVSQTPSNKVTEKGKYVELRCDPISGHTALYWYRQSLGQGPEFLIYFQGTGAADDSGLPNDRFFAVRPEGSVSTLKIQRTERGDSAVYLCASSLPGSSYNEQFFGPGTRLTVL.

DNA of the CDR3: TGTGCCATCAAGGGGGACAGGGCCTACGAGCAGTACTTC. Amino acids: CAIKGDRAYEQYF. This chain joins TRBV10-3 and TRBJ2-7; 9 nucleotides align to TRBD1. Unmatched junction bases numbered 3, after V lost 7 bases and J lost 2 bases. Germline CDR1 and CDR2: ENHRY and SYGVKD. The CDR3 length is 13 residues.

V gene TRBV7-3 combines with J gene TRBJ1-3; 7 nucleotides line up with TRBD1. CDR3 length: 19 residues. Trimming cost V 0 bases and J 3 bases; bases outside gene matches: 14. From germline, CDR1 is SGHTA and CDR2 FQGTGA. The CDR3 coding sequence is TGTGCCAGCAGCTTAACTTGGACAGGCGGCTCCATCGGTGGAAACACCATATATTTT. It yields the protein CASSLTWTGGSIGGNTIYF.